The rows below give T cell receptor beta chains drawn from one sample of a study of cytomegalovirus exposure and HLA in healthy donors. Sequencing used immunoSEQ multiplex PCR; TCRdb keeps in-frame clones, though not all of them. The sample lists 100,000 to 150,000 clones, 60% to 85% occurring once. The sequenced sample was PBMCs. The receptor source for this set is a woman between 40 and 50 years old in good health and CMV-seropositive. The CDR3 runs from the conserved cysteine through the conserved F or W. Part of the rows lack a size; the others show once, few, many or a class for expanded clones.

v_call,j_call,clone_size,cdr3_aa
TRBV10-1,TRBJ1-6,NA,CASSESRRGGQGSLGALHF
TRBV29-1,TRBJ2-1,NA,CSVATSGPLNEQFF
TRBV10-3,TRBJ2-7,NA,CAISEQDRASYEQYF
TRBV2,TRBJ2-3,NA,CASKETSGTDTQYF
TRBV4-3,TRBJ1-6,NA,CASSQGGDYNSPLHF
TRBV29-1,TRBJ1-1,NA,CSVIRDTKNTEAFF
TRBV30,TRBJ1-6,NA,CAWSADRVLSPLHF
TRBV9,TRBJ2-5,NA,CASSPRTSEAIWTQYF
TRBV11-2,TRBJ1-1,once,CASTQGDRGRYTEAFF
TRBV30,TRBJ1-5,NA,CAWSLAGDQPQHF
TRBV5-1,TRBJ2-1,NA,CASSPVWTSSNNEQFF
TRBV7-9,TRBJ2-1,NA,CASSLHRGPTYNEQFF
TRBV30,TRBJ1-3,NA,CAWSIPGGAWGTGNTIYF
TRBV5-8,TRBJ2-7,few,CASSLGDSTYEQYF
TRBV5-1,TRBJ2-1,NA,CASSEDSHEQFF
TRBV5-1,TRBJ2-3,few,CASGSRDSSTDTQYF
TRBV5-1,TRBJ1-6,few,CASSLLNNSPLHF
TRBV6-1,TRBJ2-5,NA,CASSESGKTQYF
TRBV2,TRBJ1-5,NA,CASSIRRAGQPQHF
TRBV5-1,TRBJ1-1,once,CASSLVGQGNTEAFF
TRBV7-9,TRBJ2-7,once,CASSPAGTATYEQYF
TRBV29-1,TRBJ2-1,NA,CSVPGEVGGRHNEQFF
TRBV4-1,TRBJ2-2,NA,CASSQDRFGGANTGELFF
TRBV27,TRBJ2-5,NA,CASMTGSAQYF
TRBV7-6,TRBJ2-1,once,CASSHYAGGLESSYNEQFF
TRBV7-9,TRBJ1-4,NA,CASSRKGNEKLFF
TRBV6-5,TRBJ2-7,NA,CASSYQDRVSGEQYF
TRBV6-5,TRBJ2-1,NA,CASSSLSGQGNEQFF
TRBV5-8,TRBJ1-4,NA,CASSATGTAPNEKLFF
TRBV6-5,TRBJ1-2,few,CASSYYRGAENGYTF
TRBV13,TRBJ2-3,NA,CASSQGTNTDTQYF
TRBV6-1,TRBJ2-5,NA,CASTPAGVVETQYF
TRBV7-3,TRBJ1-1,NA,CASSSTGTATEAFF
TRBV5-8,TRBJ2-1,NA,CASSLPGRVYNEQFF
TRBV7-2,TRBJ2-1,NA,CASSLAHRGGNEQFF
TRBV7-5,TRBJ2-7,NA,CARSYYYEQYF
TRBV6-5,TRBJ2-7,NA,CASSYFRGSYEQYF